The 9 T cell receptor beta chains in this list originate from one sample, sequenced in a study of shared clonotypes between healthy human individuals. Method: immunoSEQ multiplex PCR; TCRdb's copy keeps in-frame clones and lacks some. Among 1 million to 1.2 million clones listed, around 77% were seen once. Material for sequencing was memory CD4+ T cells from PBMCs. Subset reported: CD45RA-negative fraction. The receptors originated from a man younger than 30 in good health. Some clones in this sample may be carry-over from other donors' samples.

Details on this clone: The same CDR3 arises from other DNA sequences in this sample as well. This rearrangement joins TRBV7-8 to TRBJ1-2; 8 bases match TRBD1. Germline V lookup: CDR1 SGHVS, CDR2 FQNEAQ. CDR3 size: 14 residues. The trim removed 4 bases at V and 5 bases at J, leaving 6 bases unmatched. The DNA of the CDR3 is TGTGCCAGCAGCTCAGGACAGGGTGGTTATGGCTACACCTTC. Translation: CASSSGQGGYGYTF.

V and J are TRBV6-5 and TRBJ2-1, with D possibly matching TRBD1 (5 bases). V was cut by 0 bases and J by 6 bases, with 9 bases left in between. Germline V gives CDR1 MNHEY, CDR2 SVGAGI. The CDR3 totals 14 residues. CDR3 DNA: TGTGCCAGCAGTTACTCGAGCAGGGCCAATGAGCAGTTCTTC. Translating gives CASSYSSRANEQFF.

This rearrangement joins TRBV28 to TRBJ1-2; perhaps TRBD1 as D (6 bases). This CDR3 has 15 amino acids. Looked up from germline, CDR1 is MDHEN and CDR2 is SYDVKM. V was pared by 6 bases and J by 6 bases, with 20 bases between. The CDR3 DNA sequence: TGTGCCAGCAGAAGGGGGTCAGGGAGGGGCGATGGCTACACCTTC. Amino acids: CASRRGSGRGDGYTF.

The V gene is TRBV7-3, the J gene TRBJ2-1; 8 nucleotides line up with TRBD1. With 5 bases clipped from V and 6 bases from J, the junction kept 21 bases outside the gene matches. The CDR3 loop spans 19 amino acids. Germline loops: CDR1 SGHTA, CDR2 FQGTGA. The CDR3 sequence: CASSRKTQGALTKGNEQFF. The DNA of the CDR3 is TGTGCCAGCAGCCGAAAAACGCAGGGGGCTCTCACCAAGGGCAATGAGCAGTTCTTC.

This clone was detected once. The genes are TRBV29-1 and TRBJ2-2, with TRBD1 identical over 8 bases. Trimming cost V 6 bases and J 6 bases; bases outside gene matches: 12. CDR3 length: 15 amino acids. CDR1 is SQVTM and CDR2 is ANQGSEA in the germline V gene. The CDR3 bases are TGCAGCGTCGCCACCGGACAGGGTGGGTCCGGGGAGCTGTTTTTT. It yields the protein CSVATGQGGSGELFF.

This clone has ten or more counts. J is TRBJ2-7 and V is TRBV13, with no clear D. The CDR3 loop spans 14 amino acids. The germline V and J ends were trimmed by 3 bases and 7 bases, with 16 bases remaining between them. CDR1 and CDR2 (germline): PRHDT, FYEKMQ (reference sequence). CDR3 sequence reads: CASSLPGLVGEQYF. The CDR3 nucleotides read TGTGCCAGCAGCTTGCCGGGCCTCGTAGGGGAGCAGTACTTC.

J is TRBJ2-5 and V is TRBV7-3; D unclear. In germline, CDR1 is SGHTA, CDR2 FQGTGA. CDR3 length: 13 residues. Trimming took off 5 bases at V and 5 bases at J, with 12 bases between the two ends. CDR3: CASSQGYGETQYF. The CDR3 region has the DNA TGTGCCAGCAGCCAAGGGTACGGCGAGACCCAGTACTTC.

The CDR3 region is CASSLSWGGYTF. In nucleotides, the CDR3 is TGTGCCAGCAGCTTATCCTGGGGCGGCTACACCTTC. This sequence joins TRBV7-9 and TRBJ1-2; tentatively, D is TRBD1 (5 bases). The length of the CDR3 is 12 residues. The V gene lost 2 bases and the J gene lost 8 bases, with 9 bases spanning the gap. Germline V gives CDR1 SEHNR, CDR2 FQNEAQ (reference sequence).

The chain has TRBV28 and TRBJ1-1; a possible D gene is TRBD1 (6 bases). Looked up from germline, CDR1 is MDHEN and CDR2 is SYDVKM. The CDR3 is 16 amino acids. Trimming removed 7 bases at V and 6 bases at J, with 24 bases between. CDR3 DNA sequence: TGTGCCAGCATAACCGAACTCGTCGCGGGGGCCCCTGAAGCTTTCTTT. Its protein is CASITELVAGAPEAFF.